This T cell receptor beta chain was sequenced in a study of T-cell memory formation after mild COVID-19. On the study more broadly: TCR clusters were mostly confined to one donor each.

TCRdb re-derived calls from the 5' RACE reads in MiXCR, one entry per CDR3 protein. The sample lists hundreds of thousands of distinct CDR3 sequences; over 20% were seen once. Germline V CDR1 and CDR2: SGHRS, YFSETQ. The CDR3 totals 11 residues. V was cut by 6 bases and J by 4 bases, with 7 bases left in between. This clonotype was observed a handful of times. Sample: PBMCs or a T cell subset sorted from them (not recorded which). The TCR was taken from an adult woman who had mild COVID-19 (a few samples of this study predate the infection). Cell type and time point are not known. The chain joins TRBV5-1 to TRBJ1-1; tentative D call: TRBD1 (5 bases). The CDR3 DNA follows: TGCGCCAGCAACGGGGGCACTGAAGCTTTCTTT. As protein: CASNGGTEAFF.